These 28 T cell receptor beta chains share one sample of origin, sequenced in a study of CD8+CD57+ T cells in acquired aplastic anemia. Genomic DNA, serving as template, underwent TCR beta VDJ and CDR3 profiling. TCRdb recomputed calls from the reads with MiXCR, one row per CDR3 protein. The sample lists 250,000 to 300,000 distinct CDR3 sequences, 45% to 65% occurring once. Sequenced input: sorted CD4+, CD8+, or CD8+CD57+ T cells (not recorded which) from PBMCs. The receptor source for this set is a human donor with severe aplastic anemia or a healthy control (not recorded which).

This sequence joins TRBV25-1 and TRBJ2-7; no reliable D call. The V gene's germline CDR1 is MGHDK and CDR2 SYGVNS. V was trimmed by 4 bases and J by 6 bases, leaving 10 bases between them. This CDR3 contains 12 residues. The CDR3 spells CASSGRLFEQYF. The CDR3 DNA follows: TGTGCCAGCAGTGGACGTTTGTTCGAGCAGTACTTC.

The CDR3 DNA sequence: TGTGCCAGCAGCTTAGCTAGCGGGGGGGCCGAGCAGTACTTC. This encodes CASSLASGGAEQYF. The genes are TRBV7-2 and TRBJ2-7, with 11 positions matching TRBD2. Unmatched junction bases numbered 1, after V lost 0 bases and J lost 6 bases. The CDR3 runs 14 residues. Germline loops: CDR1 SGHTA, CDR2 FQGNSA.

The rearrangement links TRBV9 to TRBJ1-1, with D possibly matching TRBD1 (5 bases). Germline CDR1 is SGDLS and CDR2 is YYNGEE. Trimming removed 3 bases from V and 0 bases from J, with 12 bases in between. The CDR3 length is 15 residues. This chain's CDR3 is CASSAGWGLNTEAFF. For the CDR3, the DNA is TGTGCCAGCAGCGCAGGTTGGGGGTTGAACACTGAAGCTTTCTTT.

V gene TRBV11-2 combines with J gene TRBJ2-7; TRBD1 aligns across 11 bases. CDR3 size: 18 residues. The germline V gene has CDR1 SGHAT and CDR2 FQNNGV. Trimming cost V 2 bases and J 5 bases; bases outside gene matches: 14. The CDR3 here is CASSLFGSGTGGRHEQYF. The CDR3 DNA sequence: TGTGCCAGCAGCTTATTCGGGTCTGGGACAGGGGGTCGCCACGAGCAGTACTTC.

J is TRBJ1-1 and V is TRBV24-1; D is possibly TRBD1 (6 bases). In germline, CDR1 is KGHDR, CDR2 SFDVKD. V was clipped by 5 bases and J by 5 bases, with 11 bases between them. The CDR3 length is 13 residues. The CDR3 here is CATSARGQTEAFF. The CDR3, as DNA: TGTGCCACCAGTGCGCGGGGGCAAACTGAAGCTTTCTTT.

This clonotype has just a few counts. The chain couples TRBV20-1 to TRBJ1-6; no reliable D call. V shed 3 bases and J shed 8 bases, with 8 bases lying between them. Germline CDR1 DFQATT, CDR2 SNEGSKA (reference sequence). This CDR3 has 12 residues. The chain's CDR3 is CSARGEYSPLHF. The CDR3 nucleotides read TGCAGTGCTAGGGGCGAATATTCACCCCTCCACTTT.

The J gene is TRBJ2-1, the V gene TRBV7-9, with 12 bases lining up with TRBD2. The CDR3 extends over 17 amino acids. The trim removed 5 bases at V and 10 bases at J, leaving 15 bases unmatched. The V gene's germline CDR1 is SEHNR and CDR2 FQNEAQ (reference sequence). The CDR3 sequence: CASSGTVASGGAGEQFF. In DNA, the CDR3 is TGTGCCAGCAGCGGAACCGTGGCTAGCGGGGGGGCCGGCGAGCAGTTCTTC. The full variable domain, completed using reference TRBV7-9 and TRBJ2-1, is DTGVSQNPRHKITKRGQNVTFRCDPISEHNRLYWYRQTLGQGPEFLTYFQNEAQLEKSRLLSDRFSAERPKGSFSTLEIQRTEQGDSAMYLCASSGTVASGGAGEQFFGPGTRLTVL.

This clonotype was observed a single time. The chain uses TRBV7-8 and TRBJ2-1, with 8 bases that match TRBD2. The V segment lost 5 bases and the J segment 8 bases; nucleotides outside the gene matches: 5. Per the germline V gene, CDR1 is SGHVS and CDR2 is FQNEAQ. The CDR3 consists of 13 residues. Here the CDR3 reads CASSGPGRDEQFF. As DNA, the CDR3 is TGTGCCAGCAGCGGCCCCGGGAGGGATGAGCAGTTCTTC.

J is TRBJ2-7 and V is TRBV9; D is perhaps TRBD1 (5 bases). Germline-derived CDR1 and CDR2 are SGDLS and YYNGEE. This CDR3 spans 13 amino acids. The V and J ends lost 0 bases and 5 bases respectively, with 9 bases between them. DNA for the CDR3: TGTGCCAGCAGCGTAGAGGGGTACGACGAGCAGTACTTC. It specifies CASSVEGYDEQYF.

This chain connects TRBV24-1 to TRBJ2-3; 8 bases match TRBD1. The germline V gene encodes CDR1 KGHDR and CDR2 SFDVKD. J gave up 6 bases and V 4 bases, and 8 bases lay outside the gene matches. The CDR3 loop spans 15 amino acids. The CDR3 nucleotides read TGTGCCACCAGTGACAAAGGGACAGGCAGGGATACGCAGTATTTT. Translation: CATSDKGTGRDTQYF.

Many counts were recorded for this clonotype. The rearrangement uses TRBV7-9 and TRBJ1-1; D is uncertain. The CDR3 contains 14 residues. Germline CDR1 SEHNR, CDR2 FQNEAQ (reference sequence). Trimming stripped 3 bases from V and 3 bases from J, with 11 bases between. The CDR3 is CASSFPPGDTEAFF. The DNA for the CDR3 is TGTGCCAGCAGCTTCCCTCCTGGCGACACTGAAGCTTTCTTT.

Concerning this clonotype itself: The conserved phenylalanine or tryptophan is not found at the CDR3 terminus, so this likely reflects a read error. The DNA is left out, because the CDR3 cannot be placed on it with certainty; the CDR3 is given as TCRdb lists it. The CDR3 loop is CSARVVGAS. This sequence joins TRBV20-1 and TRBJ1-6. The CDR3 is 9 amino acids long, termini counted. Germline V gene sequence: CDR1 DFQATT, CDR2 SNEGSKA (reference sequence).

This chain connects TRBV4-3 to TRBJ2-3; TRBD2 agrees at 9 bases. CDR1 is LGHNA, CDR2 YSLEER, per germline. CDR3 length: 16 amino acids. The V segment lost 1 base and the J segment 4 bases; nucleotides outside the gene matches: 6. CDR3 coding DNA: TGCGCCAGCAGCCAAGCGGACGGACTAGCGTCAGATACGCAGTATTTT. Amino acid sequence: CASSQADGLASDTQYF.

This sequence joins TRBV5-1 and TRBJ1-2; no firm D call. The CDR3 covers 17 residues. Germline CDR1 SGHRS, CDR2 YFSETQ. V gave up 3 bases and J gave up 5 bases, with 23 bases separating them. The CDR3 DNA reads as TGCGCCAGCAGCTCCCAAGCTGCTAGCACAGTGGATTATGGCTACACCTTC. Translated, it gives CASSSQAASTVDYGYTF.

V and J are TRBV12-3 or TRBV12-4 and TRBJ2-7, with 9 bases fitting TRBD1. CDR3 length: 14 amino acids. After removal of 8 bases from V and 3 bases from J, the junction contained 8 bases not matched to a gene. The CDR3 nucleotides read TGTGCCAGCCCAGGACAGGGGACGGGCTACGAGCAGTACTTC. Its translation: CASPGQGTGYEQYF.

The rearrangement uses TRBV2 and TRBJ1-1, with D possibly being TRBD1 (5 bases). V was cut by 7 bases and J by 5 bases, with 8 bases left in between. CDR1 is SNHLY and CDR2 is FYNNEI in the germline V gene. This CDR3 region has 11 residues. The CDR3 sequence: CASTWGTEAFF. CDR3 in DNA: TGTGCCAGCACATGGGGGACTGAAGCTTTCTTT.

Comments on this clonotype: Since the CDR3 does not end with the conserved phenylalanine or tryptophan, this likely comes from a read error. The V gene is TRBV2, the J gene TRBJ2-5, with TRBD1 matching over 8 bases. Germline loops: CDR1 SNHLY, CDR2 FYNNEI. The ends lost 2 bases at V and 4 bases at J; junction bases unmatched: 3. The CDR3 runs 14 residues. The DNA of the CDR3 is TGTGCCAGCAGTGAACAGGGGGCGGGAGAGACCCAGTACCTC. Translating gives CASSEQGAGETQYL.

In this sample, this clonotype turned up many times. The chain employs TRBV6-5 and TRBJ1-1, with D hard to call. Trimming removed 2 bases from V and 3 bases from J, with 7 bases in between. There are 13 residues in the CDR3. CDR1 and CDR2 from the germline V gene are MNHEY and SVGAGI. The chain's CDR3 is CASSYRADTEAFF. CDR3 nucleotides: TGTGCCAGCAGTTACCGGGCTGACACTGAAGCTTTCTTT.

The chain couples TRBV19 to TRBJ2-7; the D gene is possibly TRBD1 (6 bases). V lost 6 bases and J 5 bases, leaving 11 bases between the germline ends. Germline CDR1 reads LNHDA; CDR2 reads SQIVND (reference sequence). The CDR3 consists of 12 residues. The CDR3 bases are TGTGCCAGTAGCCGACAGGTCAACGAGCAGTACTTC. Amino acid sequence: CASSRQVNEQYF.

This clonotype appeared a few times. The V call is TRBV19, the J call TRBJ2-5; TRBD1 agrees at 7 bases. Trimming cost V 5 bases and J 4 bases; bases outside gene matches: 7. This CDR3 spans 14 amino acids. CDR1 and CDR2 (germline): LNHDA, SQIVND (reference sequence). In DNA form, the CDR3 reads TGTGCCAGTAGTCTTCACAGGGGTGGAGAGACCCAGTACTTC. Protein sequence: CASSLHRGGETQYF.

Regarding this clonotype: A read error is possible here, since a much larger clone lies one base away. Because the CDR3 is missing its conserved closing phenylalanine or tryptophan, this is likely a read error. The chain employs TRBV5-4 and TRBJ2-3, with 11 bases lining up with TRBD2. The length of the CDR3 is 14 residues. The ends lost 0 bases at V and 8 bases at J; junction bases unmatched: 2. Germline values: CDR1 SGHNT, CDR2 YYREEE (reference sequence). CDR3 loop: CASSLGTSGGTQYS. In DNA form, the CDR3 reads TGTGCCAGCAGCTTGGGAACTAGCGGGGGTACGCAGTATTCT.

The chain employs TRBV6-1 and TRBJ1-5, with D unresolved. V shed 6 bases and J shed 9 bases, with 18 bases lying between them. This CDR3 has 14 amino acids. CDR1 is MNHNS, CDR2 SASEGT, per germline. The CDR3: CASRASRQIGPQHF. CDR3 nucleotides: TGTGCCAGCAGGGCTAGTCGGCAGATAGGGCCCCAGCATTTT.

This chain connects TRBV12-3 or TRBV12-4 to TRBJ2-7, with 8 bases matching TRBD1. Trimming at V came to 6 bases and at J to 6 bases, leaving 10 bases not matched to a gene. The CDR3 totals 14 residues. The CDR3 sequence is CASSDNRRGREQYF. The CDR3 nucleotides read TGTGCCAGCAGCGATAATCGCAGGGGGCGCGAGCAGTACTTC.

This rearrangement joins TRBV7-9 to TRBJ1-6; D is unclear. From germline, CDR1 is SEHNR and CDR2 FQNEAQ (reference sequence). V lost 4 bases, J lost 8 bases, and 9 bases lay in between. The CDR3 length is 13 residues. The CDR3 loop is CASSSVRDSPLHF. The CDR3 DNA follows: TGTGCCAGCAGCTCGGTTAGGGATTCACCCCTCCACTTT.

Details on this clonotype: Relative to the germline gene, one junction end is altered; a read error may explain this. This chain connects TRBV7-2 to TRBJ2-4; D unresolved. Per germline, CDR1 SGHTA and CDR2 FQGNSA. CDR3 length equals 15 residues. In nucleotides, the CDR3 is TGTGCCGGCAGCTCCCAGACGATAGCCAAAAACATTCAGTACTTC. Translated: CAGSSQTIAKNIQYF.

This chain connects TRBV5-1 to TRBJ1-6; D may be TRBD1 (5 bases). There are 13 residues in the CDR3. CDR1 is SGHRS and CDR2 is YFSETQ in the germline V gene. Trimming shortened V by 2 bases and J by 9 bases, and 9 bases separated the two germline ends. The CDR3 DNA sequence: TGCGCCAGCAGCTTTGACAGTTTTTCACCCCTCCACTTT. Protein product: CASSFDSFSPLHF. Full variable domain (missing parts from reference TRBV5-1 and TRBJ1-6): KAGVTQTPRYLIKTRGQQVTLSCSPISGHRSVSWYQQTPGQGLQFLFEYFSETQRNKGNFPGRFSGRQFSNSRSEMNVSTLELGDSALYLCASSFDSFSPLHFGNGTRLTVT.

This clonotype showed up just a few times. V is TRBV5-1 and J is TRBJ1-1; 8 bases match TRBD1. CDR3 length equals 15 residues. Looked up from germline, CDR1 is SGHRS and CDR2 is YFSETQ. With 3 bases clipped from V and 5 bases from J, the junction kept 9 bases outside the gene matches. This CDR3 reads CASSWGAGGRTEAFF. CDR3 sequence (DNA): TGCGCCAGCAGCTGGGGGGCAGGGGGCAGAACTGAAGCTTTCTTT.

As to this clonotype: A read error is possible here, since a much larger clone lies one base away. The V and J genes are TRBV11-2 and TRBJ1-2; 8 nucleotides align to TRBD1. The CDR3 sequence is 13 residues long. CDR1 is SGHAT and CDR2 is FQNNGV in the germline V gene. After removal of 5 bases from V and 8 bases from J, the junction contained 7 bases not matched to a gene. The CDR3 loop reads CASSAGTGGGYTF. The CDR3 nucleotides are TGTGCCAGCAGCGCCGGGACAGGCGGGGGCTACACCTTC.